Described below is a single T cell receptor beta chain sequence and its context. Its cognate antigen is unknown. Trimming removed 4 bases at V and 6 bases at J, with 13 bases between. This CDR3 spans 15 amino acids. Germline V gives CDR1 MGHRA, CDR2 YSYEKL. The sample is drawn from a study of CD8+CD57+ T cells in acquired aplastic anemia. Study results and caveats: Twenty-nine was the count of CD8+ CDR3 sequences that patients shared with controls.

Researchers used genomic DNA as the template to profile TCR beta VDJ and CDR3. TCRdb analysed the reads with MiXCR anew, one entry per CDR3 protein. The sample shows about 160,000 distinct CDR3 sequences, 40% to 60% of them seen only once. An expansion of CD8+CD57+ cells by flow cytometry had been shown in patients chosen for sequencing. J is TRBJ1-6 and V is TRBV4-1; D ambiguous. The sequencing sample was made of sorted CD4+, CD8+, or CD8+CD57+ T cells (not recorded which) from PBMCs. This receptor was obtained from a human donor with aplastic anemia. The chain's CDR3 is CASSRGTPFNSPLHF. The DNA for the CDR3 is TGCGCCAGCAGCCGTGGTACCCCTTTTAATTCACCCCTCCACTTT.